The 18 T cell receptor beta chains presented below share a single source sample, sequenced in a study of Ad26.COV2.S vaccination and SARS-CoV-2 variants. TCRdb's table, derived via immunoSEQ multiplex PCR, lists solely in-frame clones and lacks some. This table holds 510,000 or so clones, around 85% found once. As for treatment: 15 to 20 received Ad26.COV2.S at low or high dose, single or two shots; about 5 received placebo; per-sample allocation not given. Samples analyzed were those drawn on day 63 after the first vaccine or placebo injection. Specimen: peripheral blood, collected in a trial of Ad26.COV2.S vaccine versus placebo. The receptors derive from a person between 18 and 65 years old who received the Ad26.COV2.S COVID-19 vaccine or a placebo.

The chain joins TRBV7-2 to TRBJ2-7, with 11 bases aligning to TRBD1. J gave up 5 bases and V 3 bases, and 3 bases lay outside the gene matches. Germline V CDR1 and CDR2: SGHTA, FQGNSA. This CDR3 spans 14 amino acids. CDR3 DNA sequence: TGTGCCAGCAGCTTTTGGACAGGGGGCCACGAGCAGTACTTC. This sequence encodes CASSFWTGGHEQYF.

The V call is TRBV28, the J call TRBJ2-7; 14 nucleotides agree with TRBD2. The CDR3 length is 16 residues. Germline V gene lookup returns CDR1 MDHEN and CDR2 SYDVKM. V lost 3 bases to trimming and J lost 3 bases; unmatched junction nucleotides: 4. The CDR3 DNA follows: TGTGCCAGCAGTTTCGGGACTAGCGGGAGCCACTACGAGCAGTACTTC. Translated, it gives CASSFGTSGSHYEQYF.

Notes on this clone: The identical CDR3 is also encoded by other nucleotide sequences in the sample. The chain links TRBV7-2 to TRBJ1-5; D remains unclear. With 3 bases removed from V and 6 bases from J, the gap between germline ends came to 9 bases. Germline CDR1 and CDR2: SGHTA and FQGNSA. CDR3 length equals 13 residues. CDR3 sequence: CASSLGGSQPQHF. In DNA, the CDR3 is TGTGCCAGCAGCTTGGGAGGGAGTCAGCCCCAGCATTTT.

The V and J genes are TRBV30 and TRBJ2-7, with D possibly being TRBD2 (6 bases). The CDR3 contains 14 residues. Germline lookup yields CDR1 GTSNPN and CDR2 SVGIG (reference sequence). V dropped 7 bases and J dropped 6 bases, with 22 bases sitting between them. CDR3 protein: CAFETAEGRFEQYF. The CDR3 DNA reads as TGTGCCTTTGAAACCGCGGAGGGTCGGTTCGAGCAGTACTTC.

The count of this clone is one. The rearrangement links TRBV7-9 to TRBJ1-4, with D perhaps TRBD1 (6 bases). Germline V lookup: CDR1 SEHNR, CDR2 FQNEAQ (reference sequence). Deletions cut 1 base from V and 2 bases from J, with 8 bases between. This CDR3 is built from 15 residues. The chain's CDR3 is CASSLDGQTNEKLFF. The CDR3 DNA is TGTGCCAGCAGCTTAGATGGACAGACTAATGAAAAACTGTTTTTT.

The V call is TRBV7-9, the J call TRBJ2-3, with 10 bases matching TRBD2. Germline lookup yields CDR1 SEHNR and CDR2 FQNEAQ (reference sequence). The trim removed 1 base at V and 2 bases at J, leaving 6 bases unmatched. The length of the CDR3 is 17 residues. This CDR3 is CASSLGGSGRPTDTQYF. CDR3 nucleotides: TGTGCCAGCAGCTTAGGGGGTAGCGGGAGGCCCACAGATACGCAGTATTTT.

This sequence joins TRBV7-3 and TRBJ2-1; TRBD2 aligns across 7 bases. The germline CDR1 and CDR2 sequences are SGHTA and FQGTGA. The ends lost 5 bases at V and 6 bases at J; junction bases unmatched: 16. The CDR3 consists of 17 residues. The CDR3 nucleotides read TGTGCCAGCAGCCCCGCCCCAGGACTAGTTGGGGCCAATGAGCAGTTCTTC. Its translation: CASSPAPGLVGANEQFF.

V is TRBV4-3 and J is TRBJ2-3; 9 bases align to TRBD2. V shed 1 base, J shed 6 bases, and the junction held 5 bases outside the gene matches. In germline, CDR1 is LGHNA, CDR2 YSLEER. The CDR3 is 15 amino acids. The chain's CDR3 is CASSQGLAGMDTQYF. The DNA of the CDR3 is TGCGCCAGCAGCCAAGGTCTAGCGGGAATGGATACGCAGTATTTT.

The chain employs TRBV4-2 and TRBJ2-7, with D possibly matching TRBD2 (5 bases). The CDR3 runs to 16 residues. Germline V CDR1 and CDR2: LGHNA, YNFKEQ. The V and J ends lost 1 base and 3 bases respectively, with 16 bases between them. CDR3 protein: CASSQAAGNRIYEQYF. DNA of the CDR3: TGTGCCAGCAGCCAAGCGGCCGGGAACCGAATCTACGAGCAGTACTTC.

The chain combines TRBV29-1 with TRBJ2-1, with 13 bases that match TRBD2. The CDR3 extends over 15 amino acids. Germline CDR1 and CDR2: SQVTM and ANQGSEA. J gave up 4 bases and V 6 bases, and 6 bases lay outside the gene matches. The CDR3 here is CSVAQTSGRYNEQFF. Here the CDR3 DNA reads TGCAGCGTCGCTCAGACTAGCGGGAGGTACAATGAGCAGTTCTTC.

The genes are TRBV28 and TRBJ1-5, with D tentatively TRBD1 (6 bases). Germline CDR1 and CDR2: MDHEN and SYDVKM. The V end lost 5 bases, the J end lost 4 bases, and 15 bases lay between the germline ends. The CDR3 runs to 15 residues. CDR3 nucleotides: TGTGCCAGCAGTCTCCCGGTACAGGGAAATCAGCCCCAGCATTTT. Encoded protein: CASSLPVQGNQPQHF. The complete variable domain, with remaining parts taken from reference TRBV28 and TRBJ1-5, reads DVKVTQSSRYLVKRTGEKVFLECVQDMDHENMFWYRQDPGLGLRLIYFSYDVKMKEKGDIPEGYSVSREKKERFSLILESASTNQTSMYLCASSLPVQGNQPQHFGDGTRLSIL.

The chain recombines TRBV25-1 with TRBJ2-5; TRBD2 matches at 13 bases. The V gene's germline CDR1 is MGHDK and CDR2 SYGVNS. J gave up 3 bases and V 4 bases, and 11 bases lay outside the gene matches. The CDR3 has 18 residues. In nucleotides, the CDR3 is TGTGCCAGCAGTGTTGTTGGCGGGACTAGCGGGATGGAAGAGACCCAGTACTTC. This sequence encodes CASSVVGGTSGMEETQYF. The full variable domain, with the rest looked up from reference TRBV25-1 and TRBJ2-5, is EADIYQTPRYLVIGTGKKITLECSQTMGHDKMYWYQQDPGMELHLIHYSYGVNSTEKGDLSSESTVSRIRTEHFPLTLESARPSHTSQYLCASSVVGGTSGMEETQYFGPGTRLLVL.

This chain joins TRBV7-4 and TRBJ2-7; unclear D gene. CDR1 is SGHVT, CDR2 SQSDAQ, per germline. CDR3 length: 14 residues. The V and J ends lost 2 bases and 5 bases respectively, with 13 bases between them. CDR3 coding DNA: TGTGCCAGCAGCTTAAGTGTCAGTAACCACGAGCAGTACTTC. Translated: CASSLSVSNHEQYF.

The CDR3 nucleotides read TGTGCCAGCAGCCAACCGGACAGGAGCAATCAGCCCCAGCATTTT. Translated: CASSQPDRSNQPQHF. The V and J genes are TRBV4-2 and TRBJ1-5; 7 positions agree with TRBD1. The CDR3 contains 15 residues. V was clipped by 2 bases and J by 1 base; unmatched bases: 2. The V gene's germline CDR1 is LGHNA and CDR2 YNFKEQ.

This sequence joins TRBV3-1 (or the pseudogene TRBV3-2) and TRBJ2-7; D not resolved. CDR1 is LGHDT, CDR2 YNNKEL, per germline (reference sequence). CDR3 size: 10 residues. Deletions cut 10 bases from V and 5 bases from J, with 9 bases between. For the CDR3, the DNA is TGTGCCAAAAGAACCCACGAGCAGTACTTC. Protein: CAKRTHEQYF.

The CDR3 sequence: CASSETLGTSGWDLQETQYF. CDR3 coding DNA: TGTGCCAGCAGTGAAACCCTCGGGACTAGCGGGTGGGACCTCCAAGAGACCCAGTACTTC. J is TRBJ2-5 and V is TRBV28, with 12 bases fitting TRBD2. The germline gives CDR1 MDHEN, CDR2 SYDVKM. Trimming at V came to 5 bases and at J to 1 base, leaving 17 bases not matched to a gene. This CDR3 spans 20 amino acids.

The chain joins TRBV27 to TRBJ2-3; 8 nucleotides align to TRBD2. Germline V lookup: CDR1 MNHEY, CDR2 SMNVEV (reference sequence). This CDR3 is 15 amino acids long. V gave up 3 bases and J gave up 2 bases; unmatched junction bases: 4. CDR3 sequence: CASSFSLAVTDTQYF. CDR3 bases: TGTGCCAGCAGTTTTTCACTAGCGGTCACAGATACGCAGTATTTT.

This clone appeared a single time. The chain is built from TRBV19 and TRBJ2-5, with no clear D. Germline values: CDR1 LNHDA, CDR2 SQIVND (reference sequence). CDR3 size: 12 residues. V lost 7 bases and J 4 bases, leaving 10 bases between the germline ends. The CDR3 DNA sequence: TGTGCCAGTAAGGGAAAGCTAGAGACCCAGTACTTC. Its translation is CASKGKLETQYF.